These T cell receptor beta chains were read from a single sample in a study of T cells expressing NK-cell markers. TCRdb re-called the 5' RACE reads; every CDR3 protein appears as one record, without DNA. The repertoire table contains about 160,000 distinct CDR3 sequences. The sample comprised blood T cells: a sorted CD56 or NKG2C T cell subset, CD4+ or CD8+ T cells, or bulk PBMC T cells (not recorded which). The receptors here all came from a woman between 18 and 75 years old in good health. Each CDR3 is given with its conserved first and last residue. Fields, in order: CDR3 length, V gene, J gene, CDR3 protein.

cdr3_length: 15
v_call: TRBV5-5
j_call: TRBJ2-2
cdr3_aa: CASSFSGPNTGELFF

cdr3_length: 15
v_call: TRBV12-3/TRBV12-4
j_call: TRBJ2-3
cdr3_aa: CASRLAGGPPDTQYF

cdr3_length: 15
v_call: TRBV29-1
j_call: TRBJ2-1
cdr3_aa: CSVEDPSGRDNEQFF

cdr3_length: 13
v_call: TRBV7-6
j_call: TRBJ2-7
cdr3_aa: CASSIQTGLEQYF

cdr3_length: 14
v_call: TRBV9
j_call: TRBJ2-7
cdr3_aa: CASSPTSGADEQYF

cdr3_length: 13
v_call: TRBV11-2
j_call: TRBJ1-1
cdr3_aa: CASSGDRNTEAFF

cdr3_length: 16
v_call: TRBV7-2
j_call: TRBJ2-7
cdr3_aa: CASSLRQVTTSYEQYF

cdr3_length: 15
v_call: TRBV5-1
j_call: TRBJ1-1
cdr3_aa: CASSPPGSGNTEAFF

cdr3_length: 13
v_call: TRBV2
j_call: TRBJ2-2
cdr3_aa: CASSEGRTGELFF

cdr3_length: 16
v_call: TRBV20-1
j_call: TRBJ1-5
cdr3_aa: CSARPLATDSNQPQHF

cdr3_length: 13
v_call: TRBV13
j_call: TRBJ2-3
cdr3_aa: CASSLYQTVTQYF

cdr3_length: 15
v_call: TRBV4-1
j_call: TRBJ2-5
cdr3_aa: CASSQWAGGQETQYF

cdr3_length: 14
v_call: TRBV6-5
j_call: TRBJ2-3
cdr3_aa: CASSYPQSTDTQYF

cdr3_length: 16
v_call: TRBV6-1
j_call: TRBJ2-7
cdr3_aa: CASRRTGGARSIEQYF

cdr3_length: 14
v_call: TRBV7-9
j_call: TRBJ1-3
cdr3_aa: CASSFTRGSGTIYF

cdr3_length: 15
v_call: TRBV20-1
j_call: TRBJ2-1
cdr3_aa: CSASHLAGGIFEQFF

cdr3_length: 16
v_call: TRBV5-1
j_call: TRBJ2-2
cdr3_aa: CASSGRTGTNTGELFF

cdr3_length: 15
v_call: TRBV7-2
j_call: TRBJ2-3
cdr3_aa: CASSLKAGDTDTQYF

cdr3_length: 16
v_call: TRBV5-1
j_call: TRBJ2-3
cdr3_aa: CASSPPGLAGTDTQYF

cdr3_length: 14
v_call: TRBV6-1
j_call: TRBJ1-6
cdr3_aa: CASRRLGEGSPLHF

cdr3_length: 14
v_call: TRBV6-1
j_call: TRBJ1-2
cdr3_aa: CASSETWTGQGYTF

cdr3_length: 15
v_call: TRBV15
j_call: TRBJ1-1
cdr3_aa: CATSRSGRPNTEAFF

cdr3_length: 14
v_call: TRBV18
j_call: TRBJ1-1
cdr3_aa: CASSPKTDNTEAFF

cdr3_length: 14
v_call: TRBV18
j_call: TRBJ1-5
cdr3_aa: CASSRGQGNQPQHF

cdr3_length: 14
v_call: TRBV4-1
j_call: TRBJ2-7
cdr3_aa: CASSQVVGTYEQYF

cdr3_length: 13
v_call: TRBV29-1
j_call: TRBJ2-5
cdr3_aa: CSTMTSGGETQYF

cdr3_length: 15
v_call: TRBV6-1
j_call: TRBJ1-1
cdr3_aa: CASSGSGGPDTEAFF

cdr3_length: 16
v_call: TRBV4-1
j_call: TRBJ2-1
cdr3_aa: CASSQGTGDTYNEQFF

cdr3_length: 14
v_call: TRBV5-1
j_call: TRBJ2-7
cdr3_aa: CASSGAGTSYEQYF

cdr3_length: 13
v_call: TRBV6-1
j_call: TRBJ1-4
cdr3_aa: CASRGQLNEKLFF

cdr3_length: 16
v_call: TRBV28
j_call: TRBJ1-2
cdr3_aa: CASSSFPRGQAYGYTF

cdr3_length: 15
v_call: TRBV11-2
j_call: TRBJ2-1
cdr3_aa: CASSLEGGRLNEQFF

cdr3_length: 15
v_call: TRBV7-2
j_call: TRBJ2-6
cdr3_aa: CASARGSSGANVLTF

cdr3_length: 16
v_call: TRBV15
j_call: TRBJ1-5
cdr3_aa: CATSREKDSLNQPQHF

cdr3_length: 13
v_call: TRBV14
j_call: TRBJ2-3
cdr3_aa: CASSHDPLDTQYF

cdr3_length: 14
v_call: TRBV5-5
j_call: TRBJ1-6
cdr3_aa: CASSLSQPNSPLHF

cdr3_length: 15
v_call: TRBV5-1
j_call: TRBJ2-5
cdr3_aa: CASSFPRLGSETQYF

cdr3_length: 15
v_call: TRBV12-3/TRBV12-4
j_call: TRBJ2-7
cdr3_aa: CASSRDRSASYEQYF

cdr3_length: 16
v_call: TRBV6-5
j_call: TRBJ2-1
cdr3_aa: CASSSPLGGNLNEQFF

cdr3_length: 14
v_call: TRBV7-8
j_call: TRBJ1-1
cdr3_aa: CASSGHREATEAFF

cdr3_length: 14
v_call: TRBV5-6
j_call: TRBJ2-5
cdr3_aa: CASRTSGSSKTQYF

cdr3_length: 13
v_call: TRBV5-1
j_call: TRBJ2-1
cdr3_aa: CASSWEASGEQFF

cdr3_length: 15
v_call: TRBV27
j_call: TRBJ2-5
cdr3_aa: CASSSLKATRETQYF

cdr3_length: 17
v_call: TRBV3-1
j_call: TRBJ2-2
cdr3_aa: CASSPPGLAGVVGELFF

cdr3_length: 15
v_call: TRBV20-1
j_call: TRBJ2-1
cdr3_aa: CSARAAGGFYNEQFF

cdr3_length: 16
v_call: TRBV9
j_call: TRBJ2-5
cdr3_aa: CASSVAAGGQQETQYF

cdr3_length: 15
v_call: TRBV11-2
j_call: TRBJ2-1
cdr3_aa: CASSFSDRVGNEQFF

cdr3_length: 15
v_call: TRBV5-1
j_call: TRBJ2-7
cdr3_aa: CASSLDPDRPYEQYF

cdr3_length: 14
v_call: TRBV15
j_call: TRBJ2-7
cdr3_aa: CATSRDKDSYEQYF

cdr3_length: 14
v_call: TRBV5-1
j_call: TRBJ2-5
cdr3_aa: CASSQSISKETQYF